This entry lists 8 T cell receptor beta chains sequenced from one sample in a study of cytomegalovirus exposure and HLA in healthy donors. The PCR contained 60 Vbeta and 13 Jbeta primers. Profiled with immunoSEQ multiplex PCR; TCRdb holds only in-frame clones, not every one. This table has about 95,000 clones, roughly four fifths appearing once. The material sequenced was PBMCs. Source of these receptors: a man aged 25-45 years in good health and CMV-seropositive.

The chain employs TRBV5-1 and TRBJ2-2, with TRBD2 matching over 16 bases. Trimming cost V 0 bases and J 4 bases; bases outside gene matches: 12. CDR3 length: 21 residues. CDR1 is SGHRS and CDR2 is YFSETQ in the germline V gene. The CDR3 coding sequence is TGCGCCAGCAGCTTGGCCGTCGGGACTAGCGGGAGGGCCGGGGGCACCGGGGAGCTGTTTTTT. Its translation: CASSLAVGTSGRAGGTGELFF.

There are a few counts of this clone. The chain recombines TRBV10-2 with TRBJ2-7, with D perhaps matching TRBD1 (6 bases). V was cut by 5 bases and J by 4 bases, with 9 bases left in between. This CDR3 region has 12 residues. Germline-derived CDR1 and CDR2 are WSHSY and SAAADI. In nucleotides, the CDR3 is TGCGCCAGCAGTACAGGGTTTTACGAGCAGTACTTC. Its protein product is CASSTGFYEQYF.

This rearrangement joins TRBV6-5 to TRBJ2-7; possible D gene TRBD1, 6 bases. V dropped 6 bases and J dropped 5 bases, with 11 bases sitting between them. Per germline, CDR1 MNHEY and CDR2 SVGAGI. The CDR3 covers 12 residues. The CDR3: CASRSGVHEQYF. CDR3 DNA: TGTGCCAGCAGGTCAGGGGTACACGAGCAGTACTTC.

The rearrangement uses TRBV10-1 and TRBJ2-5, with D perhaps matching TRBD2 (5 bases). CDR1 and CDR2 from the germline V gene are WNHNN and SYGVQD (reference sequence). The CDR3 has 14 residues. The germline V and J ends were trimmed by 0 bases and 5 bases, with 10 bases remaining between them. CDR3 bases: TGCGCCAGCAGTGAGTCGACTTCGGGGGAGACCCAGTACTTC. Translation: CASSESTSGETQYF.

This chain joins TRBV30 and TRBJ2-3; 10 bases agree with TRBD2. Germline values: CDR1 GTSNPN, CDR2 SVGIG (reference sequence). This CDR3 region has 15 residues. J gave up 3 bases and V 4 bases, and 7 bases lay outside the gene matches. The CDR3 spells CAWNLVAGGTDTQYF. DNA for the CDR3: TGTGCCTGGAATCTCGTAGCGGGAGGAACAGATACGCAGTATTTT.

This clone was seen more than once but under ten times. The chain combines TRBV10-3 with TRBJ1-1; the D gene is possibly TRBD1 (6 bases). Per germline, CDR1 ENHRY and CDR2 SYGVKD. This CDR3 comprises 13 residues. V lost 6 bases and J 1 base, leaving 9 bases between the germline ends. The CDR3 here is CAIRGTTNTEAFF. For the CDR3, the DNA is TGTGCCATCAGAGGGACAACGAACACTGAAGCTTTCTTT.

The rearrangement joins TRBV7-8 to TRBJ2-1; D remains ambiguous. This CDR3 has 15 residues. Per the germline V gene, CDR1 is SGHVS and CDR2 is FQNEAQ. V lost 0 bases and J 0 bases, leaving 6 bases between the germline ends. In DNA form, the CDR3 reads TGTGCCAGCAGCTTAGCCCACGGCTCCTACAATGAGCAGTTCTTC. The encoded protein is CASSLAHGSYNEQFF.

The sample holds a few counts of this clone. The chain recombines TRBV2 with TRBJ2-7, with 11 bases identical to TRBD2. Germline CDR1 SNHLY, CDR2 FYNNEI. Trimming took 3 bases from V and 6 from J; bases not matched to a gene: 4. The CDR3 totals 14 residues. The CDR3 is CASSENSGRVEQYF. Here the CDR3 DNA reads TGTGCCAGCAGTGAGAATAGCGGGAGGGTCGAGCAGTACTTC.